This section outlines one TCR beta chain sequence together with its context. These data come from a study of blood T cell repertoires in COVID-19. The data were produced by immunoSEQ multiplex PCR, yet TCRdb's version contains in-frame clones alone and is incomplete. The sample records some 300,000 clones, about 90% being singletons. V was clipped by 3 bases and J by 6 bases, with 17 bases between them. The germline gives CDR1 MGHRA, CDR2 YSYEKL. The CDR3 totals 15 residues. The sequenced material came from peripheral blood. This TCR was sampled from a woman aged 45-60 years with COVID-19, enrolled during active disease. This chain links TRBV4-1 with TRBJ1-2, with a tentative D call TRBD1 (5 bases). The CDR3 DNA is TGCGCCAGCAGCCAGGTGGGGACTGTCGACGATGGCTACACCTTC. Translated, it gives CASSQVGTVDDGYTF.